The clone carrying this T cell receptor (beta chain) came up a few times. The target antigen is unknown. The CDR3 sequence is 8 residues long. V gave up 0 bases and J gave up 13 bases, with 0 bases separating them. Germline V gene sequence: CDR1 MRHNA, CDR2 SNTAGT. This sample was included in a study of Ad26.COV2.S vaccination and SARS-CoV-2 variants. Sequenced by immunoSEQ multiplex PCR; TCRdb stores in-frame clones only, minus some. The repertoire holds around 370,000 clones, with approximately 90% as singletons. Study-wide results and caveats: Breadth, reportedly substantial, characterized the spike-specific CD8+ and CD4+ T cell responses after vaccination. Vaccinees displayed broader spike-specific TCR repertoires than placebo recipients. Responses of T cells in total may have been underestimated by the TCR breadth and depth analyses. Non-spike TCR breadth was similar in vaccine and placebo recipients.

Source: peripheral blood, taken after recovery from COVID-19. V is TRBV6-4 and J is TRBJ2-5; D unresolved. This sequence originates from a human donor who had recovered from COVID-19. This CDR3 is CASSDSYF. CDR3 bases: TGTGCCAGCAGTGACTCGTACTTC.